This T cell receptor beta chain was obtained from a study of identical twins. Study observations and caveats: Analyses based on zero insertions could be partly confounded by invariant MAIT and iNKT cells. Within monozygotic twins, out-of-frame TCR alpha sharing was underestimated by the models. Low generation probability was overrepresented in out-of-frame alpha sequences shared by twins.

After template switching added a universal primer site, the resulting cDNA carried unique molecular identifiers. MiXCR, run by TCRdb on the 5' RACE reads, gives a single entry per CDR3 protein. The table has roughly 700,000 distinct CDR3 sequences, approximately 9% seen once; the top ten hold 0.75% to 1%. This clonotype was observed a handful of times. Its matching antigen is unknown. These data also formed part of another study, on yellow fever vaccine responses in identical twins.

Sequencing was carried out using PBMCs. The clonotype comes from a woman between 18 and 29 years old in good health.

The DNA of the CDR3 is TGCAGTGCTAAGGTTTGGGGACAGCTTTACGAGCAGTACTTC. Translated: CSAKVWGQLYEQYF. The rearrangement links TRBV20-1 to TRBJ2-7; 7 bases are shared with TRBD1. V gave up 4 bases and J gave up 4 bases; unmatched junction bases: 10. The CDR3 runs 14 residues. The V gene's germline CDR1 is DFQATT and CDR2 SNEGSKA (reference sequence).